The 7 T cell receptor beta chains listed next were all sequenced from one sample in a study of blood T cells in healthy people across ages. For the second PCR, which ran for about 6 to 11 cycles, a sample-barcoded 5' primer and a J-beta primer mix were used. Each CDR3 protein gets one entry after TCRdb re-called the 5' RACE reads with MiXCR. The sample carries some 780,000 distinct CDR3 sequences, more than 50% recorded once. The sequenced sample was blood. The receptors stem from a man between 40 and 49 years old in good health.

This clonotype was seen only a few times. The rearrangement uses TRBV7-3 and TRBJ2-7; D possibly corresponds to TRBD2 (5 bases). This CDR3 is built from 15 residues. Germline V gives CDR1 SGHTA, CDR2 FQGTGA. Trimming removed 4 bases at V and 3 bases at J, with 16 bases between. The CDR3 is CASSSLPGTIYEQYF. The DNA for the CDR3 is TGTGCCAGCAGCTCCCTACCGGGAACGATCTACGAGCAGTACTTC. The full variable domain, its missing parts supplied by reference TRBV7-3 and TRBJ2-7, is GAGVSQTPSNKVTEKGKYVELRCDPISGHTALYWYRQSLGQGPEFLIYFQGTGAADDSGLPNDRFFAVRPEGSVSTLKIQRTERGDSAVYLCASSSLPGTIYEQYFGPGTRLTVT.

In DNA form, the CDR3 reads TGTGCCAGCAGCTTAGGGCGCGGGAGGGCCAACAATGAGCAGTTCTTC. Its translation: CASSLGRGRANNEQFF. The chain carries TRBV13 and TRBJ2-1; 9 nucleotides match TRBD2. The germline V gene encodes CDR1 PRHDT and CDR2 FYEKMQ (reference sequence). The CDR3 runs 16 residues. The ends lost 0 bases at V and 5 bases at J; junction bases unmatched: 5. The full variable domain, with the rest looked up from reference TRBV13 and TRBJ2-1, is AAGVIQSPRHLIKEKRETATLKCYPIPRHDTVYWYQQGPGQDPQFLISFYEKMQSDKGSIPDRFSAQQFSDYHSELNMSSLELGDSALYFCASSLGRGRANNEQFFGPGTRLTVL.

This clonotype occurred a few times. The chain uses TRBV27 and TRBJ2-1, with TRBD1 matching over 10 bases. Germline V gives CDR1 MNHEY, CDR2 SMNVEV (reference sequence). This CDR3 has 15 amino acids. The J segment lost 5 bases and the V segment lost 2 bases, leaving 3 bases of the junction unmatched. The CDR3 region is CASSLGTGVDNEQFF. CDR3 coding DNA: TGTGCCAGCAGTTTAGGGACAGGGGTAGACAATGAGCAGTTCTTC.

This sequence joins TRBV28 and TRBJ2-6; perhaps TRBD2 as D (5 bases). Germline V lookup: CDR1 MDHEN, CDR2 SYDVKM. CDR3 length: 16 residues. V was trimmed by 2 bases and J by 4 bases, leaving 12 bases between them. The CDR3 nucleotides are TGTGCCAGCAGTTTAACGGGGTCTGCGGGGGCCAACGTCCTGACTTTC. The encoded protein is CASSLTGSAGANVLTF.

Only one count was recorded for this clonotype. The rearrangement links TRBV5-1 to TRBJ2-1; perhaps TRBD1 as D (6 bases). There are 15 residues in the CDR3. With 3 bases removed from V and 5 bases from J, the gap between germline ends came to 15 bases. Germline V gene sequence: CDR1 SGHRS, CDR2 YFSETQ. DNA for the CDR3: TGCGCCAGCAGCTCAGGGGTAACATCAAACAATGAGCAGTTCTTC. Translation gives CASSSGVTSNNEQFF.

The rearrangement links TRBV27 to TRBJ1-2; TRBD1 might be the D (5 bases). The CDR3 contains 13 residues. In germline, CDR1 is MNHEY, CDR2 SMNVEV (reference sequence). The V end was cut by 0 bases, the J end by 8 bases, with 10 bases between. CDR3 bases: TGTGCCAGCAGTTTATCGTTGGAGGGGGGCTACACCTTC. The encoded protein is CASSLSLEGGYTF.

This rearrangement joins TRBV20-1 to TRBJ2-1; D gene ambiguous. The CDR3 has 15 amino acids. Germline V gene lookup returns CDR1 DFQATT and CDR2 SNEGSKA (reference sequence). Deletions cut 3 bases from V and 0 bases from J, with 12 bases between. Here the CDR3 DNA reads TGCAGTGCTAGGACACCTTCTGGCTCCTACAATGAGCAGTTCTTC. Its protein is CSARTPSGSYNEQFF.